This T cell receptor (beta chain) originates from a study of Graves' ophthalmopathy and Graves' hyperthyroidism. About the study: Stable hyperthyroidism referred to disease that showed no ophthalmopathy within 18 months of follow-up. Study results and limitations: A roughly 81% specificity and around 88% sensitivity were achieved by a 13-signature model that separated ophthalmopathy from stable hyperthyroidism. Among expanded thyroid clonotypes above 0.001 frequency, most also occurred in blood.

This clonotype was observed at least ten times. The antigen remains unidentified. Researchers took RNA transcripts and amplified TCR beta CDR3 regions from them. RT-PCR in the first round used HTBI primers; a second-round multiplex PCR followed. Using its own MiXCR run on the multiplex PCR reads, TCRdb lists one record per CDR3 protein. The table has about 1.1 million distinct CDR3 sequences, less than 45% seen once. Germline V gives CDR1 MGHRA, CDR2 YSYEKL. There are 16 residues in the CDR3. Trimming shortened V by 0 bases and J by 2 bases, and 8 bases separated the two germline ends. Aged 18 to 65, the patients with hyperthyroidism had under 2 months' duration and were newly diagnosed.

The sample was peripheral blood or thyroid tissue (not recorded which). The TCR comes from an adult man with Graves' hyperthyroidism. V usage is TRBV4-1 and J usage is TRBJ2-6, with D hard to call. The CDR3 DNA follows: TGCGCCAGCAGCCAAGATCGGCAAGCTGGGGCCAACGTCCTGACTTTC. This encodes CASSQDRQAGANVLTF.